The T cell receptor beta chain under discussion was sequenced for a study of blood T cell repertoires in COVID-19. Study at large: Acute and convalescent COVID-19 specimens originated in the United States, Italy and Spain. Nucleic acid was either cDNA or gDNA, and it came from T cells, B-cell-depleted T cells, or PBMCs.

In the original processing: The authors estimated nucleated cell counts from reference gene primer amplification. Repertoires were generated with immunoSEQ multiplex PCR, while TCRdb's copy carries only in-frame clones and drops some. V, J and clone size reflect that table, while D and trimming were determined from the DNA. The sample has around 130,000 clones; under 90% are singletons. The CDR3 is 14 amino acids. Germline V gives CDR1 SNHLY, CDR2 FYNNEI. Trimming shortened V by 8 bases and J by 8 bases, and 21 bases separated the two germline ends. The source of this sequence is a woman in her 70s with acute or convalescent COVID-19. Sequenced: peripheral blood. The rearrangement joins TRBV2 to TRBJ1-2; D is possibly TRBD1 (6 bases). The DNA for the CDR3 is TGTGCCAGCTCGGAGCCCCAGGGGATTTACGGCTACACCTTC. Protein sequence: CASSEPQGIYGYTF.